This T cell receptor beta chain came from a study of T cell responses to AZD1222 COVID-19 vaccine. Broader study findings: Clonal diversity may have been underestimated in mostly white British donors. The study sampled repertoires only after the peak T cell response. Spike was spanned by vaccine-associated CD4 TCRs, which were dominant at 160-218 and 743-854.

V lost 4 bases and J lost 1, with 9 bases in between. The CDR3 is made up of 14 amino acids. Germline CDR1 is SGHRS and CDR2 is YFSETQ. Assay: immunoSEQ multiplex PCR; the TCRdb copy retains only in-frame clones and omits some. The data show more than 250,000 clones, approximately 95% seen once. This clone was recorded only once. No antigen is known for it. The sample in question was peripheral blood, obtained on day 0 of AZD1222 vaccination. The chain carries TRBV5-1 and TRBJ2-1; perhaps TRBD2 as D (5 bases). The clonotype was recovered from an adult in good health. For the CDR3, the DNA is TGCGCCAGCAGCCCCCCGGGGTCCTACAATGAGCAGTTCTTC. Translation: CASSPPGSYNEQFF.